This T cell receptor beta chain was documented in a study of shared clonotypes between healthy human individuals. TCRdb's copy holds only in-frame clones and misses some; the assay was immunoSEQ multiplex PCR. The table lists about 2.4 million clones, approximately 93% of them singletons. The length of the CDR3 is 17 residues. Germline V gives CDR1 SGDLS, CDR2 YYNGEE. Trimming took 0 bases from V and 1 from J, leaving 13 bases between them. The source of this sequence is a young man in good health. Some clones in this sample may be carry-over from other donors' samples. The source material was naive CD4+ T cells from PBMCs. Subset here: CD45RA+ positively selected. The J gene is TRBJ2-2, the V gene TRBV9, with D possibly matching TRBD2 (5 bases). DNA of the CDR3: TGTGCCAGCAGCGTAGCGAGGGCGGGTGGGAACACCGGGGAGCTGTTTTTT. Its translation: CASSVARAGGNTGELFF. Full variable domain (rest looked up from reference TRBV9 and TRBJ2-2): DSGVTQTPKHLITATGQRVTLRCSPRSGDLSVYWYQQSLDQGLQFLIQYYNGEERAKGNILERFSAQQFPDLHSELNLSSLELGDSALYFCASSVARAGGNTGELFFGEGSRLTVL.